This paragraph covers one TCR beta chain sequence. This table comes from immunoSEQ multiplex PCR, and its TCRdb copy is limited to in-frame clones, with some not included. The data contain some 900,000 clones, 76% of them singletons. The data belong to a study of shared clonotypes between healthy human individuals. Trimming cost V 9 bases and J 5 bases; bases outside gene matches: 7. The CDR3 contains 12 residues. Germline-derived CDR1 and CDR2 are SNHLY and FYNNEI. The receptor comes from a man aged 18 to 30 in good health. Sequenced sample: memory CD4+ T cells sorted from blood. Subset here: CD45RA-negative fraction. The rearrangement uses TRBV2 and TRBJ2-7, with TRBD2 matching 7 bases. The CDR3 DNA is TGTGCCAGGGGGCGGGAGCCCAACGAGCAGTACTTC. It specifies CARGREPNEQYF.